The TCR beta chain under discussion was sequenced for a study of T cells after yellow fever vaccination. Study-wide results and limits: The booster saw the reappearance of most primary-vaccination clones (roughly 96% CD4, 80% to 90% CD8).

5'RACE template switching generated TCR cDNA, adding a universal primer site and UMIs. TCRdb redid the calling of the 5' RACE reads with MiXCR, one entry per CDR3 protein. The sample has about 340,000 distinct CDR3 sequences, over 8% seen once. To note about this clonotype: The antigen remains undetermined.

With 2 bases removed from V and 9 bases from J, the gap between germline ends came to 20 bases. The CDR3 runs 16 residues. Germline-derived CDR1 and CDR2 are DFQATT and SNEGSKA (reference sequence). The V and J genes are TRBV20-1 and TRBJ1-6; D might be TRBD1 (6 bases). Sequencing used PBMCs, obtained on the day of the first yellow fever vaccination. The receptor was derived from a young man who received the YFV17D yellow fever vaccine. The CDR3 DNA reads as TGCAGTGCTAGACCTGGGGGGCTCCCAGGGTCTTCACCCCTCCACTTT. It codes for CSARPGGLPGSSPLHF.